This T cell receptor beta chain was identified in a study of blood T cells in healthy people across ages. The people who gave samples were healthy Caucasians from Russia, aged about 6 to 100. No fewer than 7 million PBMCs went into each sample. Looked up from germline, CDR1 is SGHRS and CDR2 is YFSETQ. The CDR3 is 15 amino acids. With V trimmed by 1 base and J by 1 base, 4 bases remained unmatched. For the second PCR, which ran for 7 to 11 cycles, a sample-barcoded 5' primer and a J-beta primer mix were used. Each cDNA molecule was tagged by a template-switch adaptor that had 12 random nucleotides. TCRdb passed the 5' RACE reads through MiXCR, listing each CDR3 protein once. The sample holds around 1.1 million distinct CDR3 sequences, under 40% seen once.

This receptor was taken from a man in his late teens or twenties in good health. V is TRBV5-1 and J is TRBJ2-5; 7 bases are shared with TRBD2. The sample consisted of blood. The CDR3 protein is CASSLLADPQETQYF. The CDR3 coding sequence is TGCGCCAGCAGCTTGCTAGCGGATCCCCAAGAGACCCAGTACTTC.